This TCR beta chain was retrieved from a study of T cell responses to AZD1222 COVID-19 vaccine. Assay used: immunoSEQ multiplex PCR; TCRdb lists only in-frame clones, some missing. The data hold some 94,000 clones, with 87% observed a single time. Findings of the study overall: Two AZD1222 doses significantly raised spike-specific TCR breadth and depth over controls. Repertoires in all cases were sampled only once the peak T cell response had passed. Dominant at 160-218 and 743-854, vaccine-associated CD4 TCRs also spanned spike. Mostly white British, mostly female donors; authors suggested clonal diversity may be underestimated.

This clone was recorded a few times. The antigen remains undetermined. This specimen was peripheral blood, taken on day 0 of AZD1222 vaccination. This clonotype was obtained from an adult in good health.

The CDR3 reads CASSQGTGGPDTQYF. In nucleotides, the CDR3 is TGCGCCAGCAGCCAAGGAACAGGGGGCCCAGATACGCAGTATTTT. This chain connects TRBV4-1 to TRBJ2-3; TRBD1 matches at 9 bases. V trimming: 1 base; J trimming: 4 bases; junction bases outside the gene matches: 3. This CDR3 comprises 15 residues. Germline V gene lookup returns CDR1 MGHRA and CDR2 YSYEKL.